Here is one TCR beta chain with its context. These data come from a study of Ad26.COV2.S vaccination and SARS-CoV-2 variants. TCRdb's copy holds only in-frame clones and misses some; the assay was immunoSEQ multiplex PCR. The sample yields just over 350,000 clones, about 91% seen once. In germline, CDR1 is LGHNT, CDR2 FRNRAP. The CDR3 extends over 11 amino acids. V lost 7 bases, J lost 1 base, and 4 bases lay in between. The sample in question was peripheral blood, obtained after recovery from COVID-19. V usage is TRBV12-5 and J usage is TRBJ1-2; no clear D. This receptor was obtained from a human donor who had recovered from COVID-19. The CDR3 DNA follows: TGTGCTAGTGCTATTAACTATGGCTACACCTTC. Translated: CASAINYGYTF.